This record looks at one TCR beta chain sequence and its context. Its antigen remains unknown. The sample belongs to a study of tumor-infiltrating lymphocytes in primary liver carcinoma. On the study more broadly: Primary liver carcinoma, confirmed by histopathology, was surgically resected. The study obtained roughly 3.65 to 7.13 million productive TCRbeta reads per sample, similar across tissue types.

Study-wide results and caveats: Left bulk and unsorted, the samples did not allow CD4+ and CD8+ repertoires to be compared. Tumor specimens were characterized by a significantly higher top-250-clone fraction than blood (p = 0.039).

A primer in the constant region served to generate TCR beta cDNA from about 480 ng of total RNA. Each TCR beta library was derived from three nested multiplex PCR rounds that employed slightly modified ARM-PCR. Both of the initial two PCR rounds ran for about 11 cycles and employed TRBV1-TRBV30 forward primers alongside a C-beta reverse primer. TCRdb called the multiplex PCR reads again in MiXCR, with one record for every CDR3 protein. Of 150,000 to 200,000 distinct CDR3 sequences listed, about 60% are singletons. V was clipped by 2 bases and J by 7 bases, with 18 bases between them. This CDR3 has 16 residues. Per the germline V gene, CDR1 is SGHAT and CDR2 is FQNNGV. Germline DNA was also extracted, with blood RNA taken from unsorted whole blood.

This TCR came from a man between 35 and 55 years old with primary liver carcinoma and hepatitis B virus infection. This chain uses TRBV11-2 with TRBJ2-1, with D possibly matching TRBD2 (5 bases). Sequencing was carried out using peripheral blood. CDR3 in amino acids: CASSLLARGPENEQFF. DNA for the CDR3: TGTGCCAGCAGCTTACTGGCGAGAGGGCCAGAAAATGAGCAGTTCTTC.